Sequencing of this T cell receptor beta chain was carried out in a study of T cell changes during pregnancy in multiple sclerosis. The ends were cut back, 4 bases at V and 3 bases at J, with 15 bases in the middle. The CDR3 consists of 15 residues. Per germline, CDR1 MDHEN and CDR2 SYDVKM. The data were produced by immunoSEQ multiplex PCR, yet TCRdb's version contains in-frame clones alone and is incomplete. This sample has some 60,000 clones; just over 90% occur once, and the top ten carry approximately 1.8%. The material was peripheral blood, obtained after pregnancy. This chain links TRBV28 with TRBJ1-2; D may be TRBD1 (5 bases). This TCR was sampled from a female donor with multiple sclerosis, enrolled in a pregnancy study. The DNA for the CDR3 is TGTGCCAGCAGTTCAACAGGCTACAGCGACTATGGCTACACCTTC. Its protein is CASSSTGYSDYGYTF.